The T cell receptor (beta chain) described here comes from a study of blood T cell repertoires in COVID-19. At the level of the study: T cells, B-cell-depleted T cells, or PBMCs supplied cDNA or gDNA.

Germline loops: CDR1 MNHEY, CDR2 SVGAGI. V was trimmed by 0 bases and J by 1 base, leaving 12 bases between them. The CDR3 extends over 16 amino acids. In the original analysis: Counts of nucleated cells, estimated from reference gene primer amplification, were obtained. Sequenced by immunoSEQ multiplex PCR; TCRdb stores in-frame clones only, minus some. That table gives V, J and clone size, and the DNA gave D and trimming. The data show around 200,000 clones, roughly 89% seen once. Sequenced sample: peripheral blood. The origin of this receptor is a woman aged 18-29 years who had recovered from COVID-19. The rearrangement uses TRBV6-5 and TRBJ1-2, with D possibly being TRBD1 (5 bases). CDR3 sequence: CASSYSRQGINYGYTF. The CDR3 region has the DNA TGTGCCAGCAGTTACTCGAGGCAGGGCATTAACTATGGCTACACCTTC.